This is a list of T cell receptor beta chains from one sample in a study of CD8+ T cells in alopecia areata. Libraries were prepared by immunoSEQ multiplex PCR; TCRdb keeps only in-frame clonotypes and omits some of them. The profile covers about 200,000 clones, with more than 55% appearing a single time and around 5% taken by the ten largest. The sample consisted of CD8+ T cells sorted from blood. The receptors here all came from a human donor in good health. The CDR3 runs from the conserved cysteine through the conserved F or W. D genes are given only for firm matches. The size entry is marked missing in some rows and otherwise reads once, few, many or a size class.

cdr3_nt cdr3_aa v_call d_call clone_size j_call
TGTGCCAGCAGTACTCTGGGGGACTATGGCTACACCTTC CASSTLGDYGYTF TRBV27 . . TRBJ1-2
TGCAGCGTTGGGGGGGGATCCACAGATACGCAGTATTTT CSVGGGSTDTQYF TRBV29-1 TRBD2 . TRBJ2-3
TGTGCCTGGAGTGCGGCTAGCGGCACCGGGGAGCTGTTTTTT CAWSAASGTGELFF TRBV30 TRBD2 . TRBJ2-2
TGTGCCAGCCGGGGGAGCCTGGGGGAGCAGTACTTC CASRGSLGEQYF TRBV7-9 . . TRBJ2-7
TGTGCCAGCAGTCTCCTGCAGGGCGGGGCCGCCGGGGAGCTGTTTTTT CASSLLQGGAAGELFF TRBV27 . few TRBJ2-2
TGTGCCTGGAGTTGGATGTCCGCGGGCTACACCTTC CAWSWMSAGYTF TRBV30 . . TRBJ1-2
TGCAGCGTTAACGGAAACACCGGGGAGCTGTTTTTT CSVNGNTGELFF TRBV29-1 . few TRBJ2-2
TGCGCCAGCAGCCGTGGTAGCGGGGCAGGGGAAGAGCAGTACTTC CASSRGSGAGEEQYF TRBV4-1 TRBD2 . TRBJ2-7
TGTGCCAGCACCCTTGTGGCGGGGGATACGCAGTATTTT CASTLVAGDTQYF TRBV7-9 . . TRBJ2-3
TGTGCCAGTATACGGGGCCTGAGGGCTTTCTTT CASIRGLRAFF TRBV27 . few TRBJ1-1